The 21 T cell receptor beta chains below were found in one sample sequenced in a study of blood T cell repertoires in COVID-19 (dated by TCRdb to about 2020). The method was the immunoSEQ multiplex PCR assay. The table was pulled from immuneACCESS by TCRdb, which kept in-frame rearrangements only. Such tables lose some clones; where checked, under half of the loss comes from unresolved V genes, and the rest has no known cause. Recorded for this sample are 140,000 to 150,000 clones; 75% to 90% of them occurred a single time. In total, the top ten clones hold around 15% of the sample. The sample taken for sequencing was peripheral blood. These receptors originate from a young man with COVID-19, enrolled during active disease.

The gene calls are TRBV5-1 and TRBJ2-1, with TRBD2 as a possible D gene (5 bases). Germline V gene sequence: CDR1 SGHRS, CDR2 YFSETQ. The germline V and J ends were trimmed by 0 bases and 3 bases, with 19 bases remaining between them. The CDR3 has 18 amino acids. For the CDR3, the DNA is TGCGCCAGCAGCTTGGCCCCTAGCCCCTCTAGCTACTACAATGAGCAGTTCTTC. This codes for CASSLAPSPSSYYNEQFF.

The CDR3 spells CASSLSPPTRSSYEQYF. CDR3 sequence (DNA): TGTGCCAGCAGTTTATCCCCTCCGACTAGATCCTCCTACGAGCAGTACTTC. The chain couples TRBV27 to TRBJ2-7, with D perhaps matching TRBD2 (6 bases). The CDR3 runs to 17 residues. Trimming removed 0 bases at V and 0 bases at J, with 15 bases between. The V gene's germline CDR1 is MNHEY and CDR2 SMNVEV (reference sequence).

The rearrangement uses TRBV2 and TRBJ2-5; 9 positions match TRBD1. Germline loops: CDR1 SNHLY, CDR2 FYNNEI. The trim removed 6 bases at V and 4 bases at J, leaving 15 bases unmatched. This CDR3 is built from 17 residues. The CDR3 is CASRRRSGQGGLETQYF. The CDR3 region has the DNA TGTGCCAGCAGGCGCAGATCGGGACAGGGCGGGTTAGAGACCCAGTACTTC.

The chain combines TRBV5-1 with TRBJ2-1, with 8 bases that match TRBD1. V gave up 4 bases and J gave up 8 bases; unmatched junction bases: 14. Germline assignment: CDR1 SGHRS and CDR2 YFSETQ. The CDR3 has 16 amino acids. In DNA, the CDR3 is TGCGCCAGCAGCGGATACAGGGGGGACCTAATCGATGAGCAGTTCTTC. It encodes CASSGYRGDLIDEQFF.

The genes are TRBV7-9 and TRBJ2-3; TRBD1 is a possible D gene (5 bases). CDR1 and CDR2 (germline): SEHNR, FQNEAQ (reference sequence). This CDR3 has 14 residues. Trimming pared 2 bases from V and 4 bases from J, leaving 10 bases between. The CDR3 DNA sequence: TGTGCCAGCAGCTTAAGCGCAGGGTCAGATACGCAGTATTTT. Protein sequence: CASSLSAGSDTQYF.

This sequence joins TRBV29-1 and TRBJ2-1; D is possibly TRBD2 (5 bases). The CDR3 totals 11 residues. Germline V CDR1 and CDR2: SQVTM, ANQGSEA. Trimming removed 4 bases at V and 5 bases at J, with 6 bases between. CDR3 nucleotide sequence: TGCAGCGTTGCGGGAAACAATGAGCAGTTCTTC. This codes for CSVAGNNEQFF.

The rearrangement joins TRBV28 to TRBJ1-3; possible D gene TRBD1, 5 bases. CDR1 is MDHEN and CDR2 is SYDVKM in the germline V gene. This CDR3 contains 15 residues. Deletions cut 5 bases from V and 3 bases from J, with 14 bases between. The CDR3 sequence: CASSKTGGSGNTIYF. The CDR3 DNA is TGTGCCAGCAGTAAGACGGGGGGAAGTGGAAACACCATATATTTT.

The CDR3 nucleotides read TGTGCCAGCAGTTACTCAGGGGTGGGGACTTATGGCTACACCTTC. Its protein is CASSYSGVGTYGYTF. The V gene is TRBV6-5, the J gene TRBJ1-2, with a weak D call TRBD1 (5 bases). V was pared by 0 bases and J by 5 bases, with 13 bases between. The germline gives CDR1 MNHEY, CDR2 SVGAGI. This CDR3 comprises 15 residues.

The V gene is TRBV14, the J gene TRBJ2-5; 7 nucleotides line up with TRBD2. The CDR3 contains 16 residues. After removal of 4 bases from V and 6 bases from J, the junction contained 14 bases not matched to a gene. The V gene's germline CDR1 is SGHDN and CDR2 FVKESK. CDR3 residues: CASSPLTAGVVQTQYF. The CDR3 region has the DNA TGTGCCAGCAGCCCCCTAACCGCGGGAGTGGTACAGACCCAGTACTTC.

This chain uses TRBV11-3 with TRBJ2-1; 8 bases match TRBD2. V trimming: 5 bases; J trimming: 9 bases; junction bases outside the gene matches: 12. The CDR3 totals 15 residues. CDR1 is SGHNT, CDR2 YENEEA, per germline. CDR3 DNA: TGTGCCAGCAGCAAAAGAAGCGGGAGTATCCTTGAGCAGTTCTTC. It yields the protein CASSKRSGSILEQFF.

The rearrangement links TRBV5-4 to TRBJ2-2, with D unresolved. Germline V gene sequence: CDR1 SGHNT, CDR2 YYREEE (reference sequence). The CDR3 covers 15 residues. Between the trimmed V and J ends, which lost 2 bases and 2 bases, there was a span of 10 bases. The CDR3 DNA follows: TGTGCCAGCAGCTTTCTTACGGTTAACACCGGGGAGCTGTTTTTT. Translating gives CASSFLTVNTGELFF.

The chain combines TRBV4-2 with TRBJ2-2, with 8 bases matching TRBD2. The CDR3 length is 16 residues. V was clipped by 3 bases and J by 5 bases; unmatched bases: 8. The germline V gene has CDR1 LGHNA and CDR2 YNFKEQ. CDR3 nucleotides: TGTGCCAGCAGCCACCGAAGCGGGAGAGGTACCGGGGAGCTGTTTTTT. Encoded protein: CASSHRSGRGTGELFF.

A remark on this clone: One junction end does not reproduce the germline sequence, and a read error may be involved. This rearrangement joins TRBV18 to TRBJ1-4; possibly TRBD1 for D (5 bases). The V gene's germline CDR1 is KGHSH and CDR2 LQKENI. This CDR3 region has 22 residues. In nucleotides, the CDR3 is TGTGCCAGCTCACCACTGAGGCGGATGGGCCGCGAGGAAGGGGCAACTAATGAAAAACTGCTTTTT. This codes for CASSPLRRMGREEGATNEKLLF. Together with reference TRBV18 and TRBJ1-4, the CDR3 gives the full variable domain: NAGVMQNPRHLVRRRGQEARLRCSPMKGHSHVYWYRQLPEEGLKFMVYLQKENIIDESGMPKERFSAEFPKEGPSILRIQQVVRGDSAAYFCASSPLRRMGREEGATNEKLLFGSGTQLSVL.

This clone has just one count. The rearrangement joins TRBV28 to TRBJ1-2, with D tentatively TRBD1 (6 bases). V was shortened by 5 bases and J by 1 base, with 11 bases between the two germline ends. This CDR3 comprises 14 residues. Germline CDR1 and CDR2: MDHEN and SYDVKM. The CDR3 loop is CASSRRTDNYGYTF. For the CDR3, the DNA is TGTGCCAGCAGTCGCCGGACAGATAACTATGGCTACACCTTC.

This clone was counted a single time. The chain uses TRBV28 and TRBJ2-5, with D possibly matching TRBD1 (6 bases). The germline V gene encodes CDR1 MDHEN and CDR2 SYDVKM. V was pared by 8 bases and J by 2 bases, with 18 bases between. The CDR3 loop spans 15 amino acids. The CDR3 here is CASGTLGAAQETQYF. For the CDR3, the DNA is TGTGCCAGCGGAACCTTGGGGGCAGCTCAAGAGACCCAGTACTTC.

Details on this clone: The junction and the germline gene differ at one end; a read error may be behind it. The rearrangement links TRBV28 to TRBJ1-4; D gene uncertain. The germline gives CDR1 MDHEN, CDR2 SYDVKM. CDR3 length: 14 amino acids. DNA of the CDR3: TGTGCCAGCAGTCCTAACTTCGTTAATGAAAAACTGCTTTTT. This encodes CASSPNFVNEKLLF.

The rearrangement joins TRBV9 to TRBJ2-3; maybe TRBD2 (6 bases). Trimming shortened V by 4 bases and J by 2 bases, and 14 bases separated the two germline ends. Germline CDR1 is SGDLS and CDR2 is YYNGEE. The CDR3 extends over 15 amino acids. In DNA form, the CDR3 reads TGTGCCAGCAGCTTCCGGGACTTTTACACAGATACGCAGTATTTT. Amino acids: CASSFRDFYTDTQYF.

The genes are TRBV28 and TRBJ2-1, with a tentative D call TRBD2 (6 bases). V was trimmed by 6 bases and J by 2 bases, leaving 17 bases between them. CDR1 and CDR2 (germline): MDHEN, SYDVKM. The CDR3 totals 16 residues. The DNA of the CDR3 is TGTGCCAGCAGAGCTTTGTCGCGGGGAACCTACAATGAGCAGTTCTTC. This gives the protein CASRALSRGTYNEQFF.

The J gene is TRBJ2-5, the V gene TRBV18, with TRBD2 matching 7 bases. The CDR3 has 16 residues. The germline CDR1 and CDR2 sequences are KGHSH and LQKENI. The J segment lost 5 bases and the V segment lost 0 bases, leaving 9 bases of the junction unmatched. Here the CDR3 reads CASSPPTAVGRETQYF. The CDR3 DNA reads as TGTGCCAGCTCACCACCGACAGCGGTCGGGAGGGAGACCCAGTACTTC. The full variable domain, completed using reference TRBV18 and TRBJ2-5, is NAGVMQNPRHLVRRRGQEARLRCSPMKGHSHVYWYRQLPEEGLKFMVYLQKENIIDESGMPKERFSAEFPKEGPSILRIQQVVRGDSAAYFCASSPPTAVGRETQYFGPGTRLLVL.

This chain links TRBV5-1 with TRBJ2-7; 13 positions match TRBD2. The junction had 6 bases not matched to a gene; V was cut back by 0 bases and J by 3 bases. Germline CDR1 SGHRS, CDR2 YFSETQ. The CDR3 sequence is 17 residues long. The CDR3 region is CASSLDKGTSGVYEQYF. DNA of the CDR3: TGCGCCAGCAGCTTGGATAAAGGGACTAGCGGGGTCTACGAGCAGTACTTC.

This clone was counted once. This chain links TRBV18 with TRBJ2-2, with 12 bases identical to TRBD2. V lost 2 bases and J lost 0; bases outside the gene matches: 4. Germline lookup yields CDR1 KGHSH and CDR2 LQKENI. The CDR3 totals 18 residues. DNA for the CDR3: TGTGCCAGCTCACCAATGGGACTAGCGGGTACGAACACCGGGGAGCTGTTTTTT. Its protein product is CASSPMGLAGTNTGELFF.